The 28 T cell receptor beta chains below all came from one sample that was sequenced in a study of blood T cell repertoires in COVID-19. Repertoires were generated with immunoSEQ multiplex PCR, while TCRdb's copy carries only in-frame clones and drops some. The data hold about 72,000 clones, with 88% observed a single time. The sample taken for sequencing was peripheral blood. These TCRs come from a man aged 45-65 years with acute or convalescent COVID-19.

In DNA, the CDR3 is TGTGCCAGCAGCCTACAGGGGAGGGAGACCCAGTACTTC. Translated, it gives CASSLQGRETQYF. The chain couples TRBV5-4 to TRBJ2-5; D is perhaps TRBD1 (7 bases). In germline, CDR1 is SGHNT, CDR2 YYREEE (reference sequence). CDR3 length equals 13 residues. The V gene lost 4 bases and the J gene lost 5 bases, with 12 bases spanning the gap. The entire variable domain, with the rest obtained from reference TRBV5-4 and TRBJ2-5, is as follows: ETGVTQSPTHLIKTRGQQVTLRCSSQSGHNTVSWYQQALGQGPQFIFQYYREEENGRGNFPPRFSGLQFPNYSSELNVNALELDDSALYLCASSLQGRETQYFGPGTRLLVL.

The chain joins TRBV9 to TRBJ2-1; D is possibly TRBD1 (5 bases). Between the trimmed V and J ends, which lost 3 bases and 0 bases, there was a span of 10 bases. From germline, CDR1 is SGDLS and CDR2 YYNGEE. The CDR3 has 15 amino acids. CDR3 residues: CASSEGDSSYNEQFF. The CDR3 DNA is TGTGCCAGCAGCGAAGGGGATAGCTCCTACAATGAGCAGTTCTTC.

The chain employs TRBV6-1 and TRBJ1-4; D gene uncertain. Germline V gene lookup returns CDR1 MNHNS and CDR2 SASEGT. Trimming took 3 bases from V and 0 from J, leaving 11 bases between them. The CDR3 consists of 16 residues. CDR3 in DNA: TGTGCCAGCAGTGATCCCAGGAGGACAACTAATGAAAAACTGTTTTTT. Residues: CASSDPRRTTNEKLFF.

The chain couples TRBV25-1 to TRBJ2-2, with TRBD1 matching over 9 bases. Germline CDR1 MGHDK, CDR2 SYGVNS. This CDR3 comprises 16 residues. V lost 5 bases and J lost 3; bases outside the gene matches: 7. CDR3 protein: CASSSGTGLYTGELFF. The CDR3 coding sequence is TGTGCCAGCAGTTCGGGGACAGGGTTATACACCGGGGAGCTGTTTTTT.

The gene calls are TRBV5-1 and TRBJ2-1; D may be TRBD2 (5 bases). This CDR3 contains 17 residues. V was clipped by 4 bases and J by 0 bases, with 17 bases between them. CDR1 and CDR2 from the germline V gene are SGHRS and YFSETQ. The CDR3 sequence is CASSRRKDGGSYNEQFF. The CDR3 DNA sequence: TGCGCCAGCAGCCGACGTAAGGACGGAGGCTCCTACAATGAGCAGTTCTTC.

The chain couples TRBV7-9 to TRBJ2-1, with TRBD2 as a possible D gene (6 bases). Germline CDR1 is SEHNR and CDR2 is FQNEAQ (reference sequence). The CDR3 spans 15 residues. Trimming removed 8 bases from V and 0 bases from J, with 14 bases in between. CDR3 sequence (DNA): TGTGCCAGCGTCGGGGCGGGGAGCTCCTACAATGAGCAGTTCTTC. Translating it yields CASVGAGSSYNEQFF.

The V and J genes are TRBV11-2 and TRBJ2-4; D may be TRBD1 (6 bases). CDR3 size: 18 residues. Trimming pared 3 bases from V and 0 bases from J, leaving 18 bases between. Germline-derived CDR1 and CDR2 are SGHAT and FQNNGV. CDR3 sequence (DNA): TGTGCCAGCAGCTTCTACAGGGCCGAGATCCTAGCCAAAAACATTCAGTACTTC. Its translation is CASSFYRAEILAKNIQYF.

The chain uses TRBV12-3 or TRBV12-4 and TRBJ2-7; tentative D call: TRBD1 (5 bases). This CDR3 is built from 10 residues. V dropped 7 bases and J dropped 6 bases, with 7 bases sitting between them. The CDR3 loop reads CASMGPEQYF. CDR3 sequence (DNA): TGTGCCAGCATGGGGCCCGAGCAGTACTTC.

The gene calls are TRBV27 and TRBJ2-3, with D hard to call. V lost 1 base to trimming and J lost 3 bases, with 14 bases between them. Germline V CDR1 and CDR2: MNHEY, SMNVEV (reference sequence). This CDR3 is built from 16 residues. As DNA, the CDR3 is TGTGCCAGCAGTTTATACGCCAGGATAAGAACAGATACGCAGTATTTT. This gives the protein CASSLYARIRTDTQYF.

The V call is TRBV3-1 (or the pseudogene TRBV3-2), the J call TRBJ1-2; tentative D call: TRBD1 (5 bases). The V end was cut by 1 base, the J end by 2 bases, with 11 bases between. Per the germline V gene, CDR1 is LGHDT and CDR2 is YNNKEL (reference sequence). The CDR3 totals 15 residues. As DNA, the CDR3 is TGTGCCAGCAGCCAAGGGAGGGGTATGAACTATGGCTACACCTTC. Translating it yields CASSQGRGMNYGYTF.

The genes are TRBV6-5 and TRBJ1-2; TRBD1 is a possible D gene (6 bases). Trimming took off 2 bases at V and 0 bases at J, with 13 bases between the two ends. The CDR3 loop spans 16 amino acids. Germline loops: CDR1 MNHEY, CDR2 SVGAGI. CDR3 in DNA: TGTGCCAGCAGTTACACAGGGAGCCTAGCTAACTATGGCTACACCTTC. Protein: CASSYTGSLANYGYTF.

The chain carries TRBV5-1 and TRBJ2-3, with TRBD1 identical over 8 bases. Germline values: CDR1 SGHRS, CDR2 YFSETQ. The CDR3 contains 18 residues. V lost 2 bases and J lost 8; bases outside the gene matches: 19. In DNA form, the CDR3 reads TGCGCCAGCAGCTTAAGGGTGGCAGGGGGCGCCGGAGGAGGTACGCAGTATTTT. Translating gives CASSLRVAGGAGGGTQYF.

CDR3 sequence (DNA): TGTGCCTGGAGTGCGGGGTTGGGATACGAGCAGTACTTC. The encoded protein is CAWSAGLGYEQYF. This chain joins TRBV30 and TRBJ2-7, with D perhaps TRBD2 (5 bases). The CDR3 runs to 13 residues. Looked up from germline, CDR1 is GTSNPN and CDR2 is SVGIG (reference sequence). V dropped 1 base and J dropped 4 bases, with 11 bases sitting between them.

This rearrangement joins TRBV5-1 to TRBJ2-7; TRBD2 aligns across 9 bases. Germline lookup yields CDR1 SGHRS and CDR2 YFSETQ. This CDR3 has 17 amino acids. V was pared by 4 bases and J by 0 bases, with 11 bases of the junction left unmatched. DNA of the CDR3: TGCGCCAGCAGCCCGGAGGCTAGCGGGGCTAGCTCCTACGAGCAGTACTTC. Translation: CASSPEASGASSYEQYF.

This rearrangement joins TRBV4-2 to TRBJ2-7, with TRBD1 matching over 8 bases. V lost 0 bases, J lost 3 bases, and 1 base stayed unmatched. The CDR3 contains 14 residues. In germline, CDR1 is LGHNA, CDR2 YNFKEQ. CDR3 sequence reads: CASSQDRGLYEQYF. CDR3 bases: TGTGCCAGCAGCCAAGACAGGGGGCTCTACGAGCAGTACTTC.

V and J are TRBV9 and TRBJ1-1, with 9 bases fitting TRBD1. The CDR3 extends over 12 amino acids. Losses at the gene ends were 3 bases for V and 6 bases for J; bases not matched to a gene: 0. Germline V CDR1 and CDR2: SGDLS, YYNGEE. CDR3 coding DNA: TGTGCCAGCAGCGGGGACAGGGCTGAAGCTTTCTTT. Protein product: CASSGDRAEAFF.

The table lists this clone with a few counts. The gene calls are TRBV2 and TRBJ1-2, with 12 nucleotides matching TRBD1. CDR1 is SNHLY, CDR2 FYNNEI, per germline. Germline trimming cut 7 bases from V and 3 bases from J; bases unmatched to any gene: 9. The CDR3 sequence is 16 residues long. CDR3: CASIEGDRGLDYGYTF. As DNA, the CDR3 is TGTGCCAGCATCGAAGGGGACAGGGGGCTGGACTATGGCTACACCTTC.

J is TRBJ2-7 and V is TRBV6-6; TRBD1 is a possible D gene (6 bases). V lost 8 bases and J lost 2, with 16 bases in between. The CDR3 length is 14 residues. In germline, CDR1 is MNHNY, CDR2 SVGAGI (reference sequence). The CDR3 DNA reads TGTGCCAGCTCCCCAACAGGGATAACCTACGAGCAGTACTTC. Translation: CASSPTGITYEQYF.

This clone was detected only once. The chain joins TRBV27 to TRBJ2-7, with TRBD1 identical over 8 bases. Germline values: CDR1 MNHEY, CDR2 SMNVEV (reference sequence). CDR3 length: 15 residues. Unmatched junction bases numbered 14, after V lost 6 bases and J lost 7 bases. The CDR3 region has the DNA TGTGCCAGCAGCCCCCTGGCAGGGGGCCAGCGGGAGCAGTACTTC. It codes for CASSPLAGGQREQYF.

The CDR3 here is CSVGTAGNTIYF. CDR3 in DNA: TGCAGCGTTGGAACAGCTGGAAACACCATATATTTT. This chain joins TRBV29-1 and TRBJ1-3; D is ambiguous. The CDR3 runs to 12 residues. Germline loops: CDR1 SQVTM, CDR2 ANQGSEA. V was trimmed by 4 bases and J by 2 bases, leaving 6 bases between them.

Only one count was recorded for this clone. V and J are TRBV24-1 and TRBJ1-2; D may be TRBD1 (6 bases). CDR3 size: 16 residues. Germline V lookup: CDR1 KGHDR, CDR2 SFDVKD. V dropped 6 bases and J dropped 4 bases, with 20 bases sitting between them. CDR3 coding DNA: TGTGCCACCAGTTCCAAACAGGGCCTGATGGGCTATGGCTACACCTTC. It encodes CATSSKQGLMGYGYTF.

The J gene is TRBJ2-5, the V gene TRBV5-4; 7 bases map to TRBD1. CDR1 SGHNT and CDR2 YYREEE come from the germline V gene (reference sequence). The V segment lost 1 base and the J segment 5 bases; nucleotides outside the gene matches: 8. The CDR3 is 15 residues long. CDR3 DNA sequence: TGTGCCAGCAGCTTGAGGACAGGCGCTGGGGAGACCCAGTACTTC. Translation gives CASSLRTGAGETQYF.

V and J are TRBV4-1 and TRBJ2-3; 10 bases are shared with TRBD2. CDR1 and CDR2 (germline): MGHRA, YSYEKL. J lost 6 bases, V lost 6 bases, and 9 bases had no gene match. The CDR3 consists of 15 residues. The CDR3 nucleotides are TGCGCCAGCAGTTTAGGACTAGCGGTCACGGATACGCAGTATTTT. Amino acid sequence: CASSLGLAVTDTQYF.

CDR3 loop: CASRPETGYENTIYF. CDR3 coding DNA: TGTGCCAGCAGACCCGAGACAGGGTATGAAAACACCATATATTTT. V usage is TRBV6-5 and J usage is TRBJ1-3; 7 nucleotides align to TRBD1. From germline, CDR1 is MNHEY and CDR2 SVGAGI. The CDR3 covers 15 residues. J gave up 6 bases and V 6 bases, and 11 bases lay outside the gene matches.

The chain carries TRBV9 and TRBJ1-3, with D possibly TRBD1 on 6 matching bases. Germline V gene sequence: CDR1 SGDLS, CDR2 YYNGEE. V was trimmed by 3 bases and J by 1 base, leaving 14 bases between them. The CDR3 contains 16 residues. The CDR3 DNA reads TGTGCCAGCAGCGCACGGGACATCGGTTCTGGAAACACCATATATTTT. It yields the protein CASSARDIGSGNTIYF.

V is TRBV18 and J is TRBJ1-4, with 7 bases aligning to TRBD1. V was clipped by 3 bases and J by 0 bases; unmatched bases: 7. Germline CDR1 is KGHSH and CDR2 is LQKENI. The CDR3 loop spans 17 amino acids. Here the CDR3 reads CASSPSTGFATNEKLFF. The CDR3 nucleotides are TGTGCCAGCTCACCTTCGACAGGGTTCGCAACTAATGAAAAACTGTTTTTT.

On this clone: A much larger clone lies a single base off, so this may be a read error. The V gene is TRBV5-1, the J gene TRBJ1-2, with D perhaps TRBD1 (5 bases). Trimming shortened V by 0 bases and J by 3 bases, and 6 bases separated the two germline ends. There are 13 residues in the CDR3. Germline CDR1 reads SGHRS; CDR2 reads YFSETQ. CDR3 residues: CASSLGQYYGYTF. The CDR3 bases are TGCGCCAGCAGCTTGGGACAGTACTATGGCTACACCTTC.

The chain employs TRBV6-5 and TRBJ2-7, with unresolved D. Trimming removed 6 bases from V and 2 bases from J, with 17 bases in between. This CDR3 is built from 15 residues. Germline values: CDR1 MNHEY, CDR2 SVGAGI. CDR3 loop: CASRKQNLQPYEQYF. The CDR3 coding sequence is TGTGCCAGCAGAAAACAGAACCTTCAGCCCTACGAGCAGTACTTC.